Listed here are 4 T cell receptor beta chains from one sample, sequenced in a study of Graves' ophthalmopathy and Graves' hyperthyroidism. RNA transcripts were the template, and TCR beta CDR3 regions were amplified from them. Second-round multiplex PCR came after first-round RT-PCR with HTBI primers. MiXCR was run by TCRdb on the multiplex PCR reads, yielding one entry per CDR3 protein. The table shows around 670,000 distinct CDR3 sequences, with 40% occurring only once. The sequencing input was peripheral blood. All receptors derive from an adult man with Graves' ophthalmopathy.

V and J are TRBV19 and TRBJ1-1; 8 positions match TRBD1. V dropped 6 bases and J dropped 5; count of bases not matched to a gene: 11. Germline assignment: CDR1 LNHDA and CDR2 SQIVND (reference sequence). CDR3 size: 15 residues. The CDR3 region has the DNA TGTGCCAGTAGGCCTTCCTCAGGGGGCTTTACTGAAGCTTTCTTT. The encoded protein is CASRPSSGGFTEAFF.

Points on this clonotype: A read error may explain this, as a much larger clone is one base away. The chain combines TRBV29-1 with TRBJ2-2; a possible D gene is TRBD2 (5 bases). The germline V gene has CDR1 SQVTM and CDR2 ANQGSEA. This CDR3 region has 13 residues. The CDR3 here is CSVEVGGSGELSF. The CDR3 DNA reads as TGCAGCGTTGAAGTCGGCGGATCCGGGGAGCTGTCTTTT.

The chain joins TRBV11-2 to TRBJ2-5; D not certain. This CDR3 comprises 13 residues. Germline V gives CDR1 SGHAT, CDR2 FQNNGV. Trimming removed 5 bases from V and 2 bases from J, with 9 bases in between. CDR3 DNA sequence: TGTGCCAGCAGCCGATGCGCGCAAGAGACCCAGTACTTC. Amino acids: CASSRCAQETQYF.

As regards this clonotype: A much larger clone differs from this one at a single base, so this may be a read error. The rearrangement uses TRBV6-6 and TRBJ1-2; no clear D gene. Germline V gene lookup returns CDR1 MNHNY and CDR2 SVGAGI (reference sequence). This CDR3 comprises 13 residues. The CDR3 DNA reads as TGTGCCAGCAGTCACTCGAAGGGCGACGGCTACACCTTC. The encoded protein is CASSHSKGDGYTF.